The 5 T cell receptor beta chains reported below all come from one sample, sequenced in a study of blood T cell repertoires in COVID-19. Method: immunoSEQ multiplex PCR; TCRdb's copy keeps in-frame clones and lacks some. The table includes roughly 240,000 clones, about 84% detected once. Input material: PBMCs or T cells enriched from blood (not recorded which). Source of these receptors: a woman between 50 and 59 years old who had recovered from COVID-19.

The chain uses TRBV6-7 and TRBJ2-7; D not certain. TRBV6-7 is marked as an open reading frame, function uncertain. The V end was cut by 5 bases, the J end by 1 base, with 12 bases between. The CDR3 covers 14 residues. CDR3 sequence: CASSNLTESYEQYF. The CDR3 region has the DNA TGTGCCAGCAGTAACCTAACAGAATCCTACGAGCAGTACTTC.

The chain employs TRBV19 and TRBJ2-6; possibly TRBD1 for D (6 bases). Between the trimmed V and J ends, which lost 4 bases and 1 base, there was a span of 11 bases. Germline CDR1 and CDR2: LNHDA and SQIVND (reference sequence). This CDR3 is built from 16 residues. CDR3 loop: CASSKQGPSGANVLTF. CDR3 DNA sequence: TGTGCCAGTAGTAAACAGGGACCGTCTGGGGCCAACGTCCTGACTTTC.

The chain links TRBV7-2 to TRBJ2-2; D might be TRBD1 (5 bases). Per the germline V gene, CDR1 is SGHTA and CDR2 is FQGNSA. The V end lost 1 base, the J end lost 1 base, and 10 bases lay between the germline ends. The CDR3 sequence is 16 residues long. Here the CDR3 DNA reads TGTGCCAGCAGCTTAGTTCCAGGGATGAACACCGGGGAGCTGTTTTTT. Protein product: CASSLVPGMNTGELFF.

This clone was found a few times. CDR3 coding DNA: TGTGCCAGCAGTTTATCCATTCAGGGACAGGGGGCGGGAGGCTACACCTTC. Translated, it gives CASSLSIQGQGAGGYTF. The gene calls are TRBV27 and TRBJ1-2, with 12 bases fitting TRBD1. Germline CDR1 reads MNHEY; CDR2 reads SMNVEV (reference sequence). Trimming cost V 0 bases and J 8 bases; bases outside gene matches: 10. This CDR3 contains 17 residues.

The table lists this clone with a few counts. In nucleotides, the CDR3 is TGTGCCAGCAGCTTAGAAAAGTTGAGTCCCCAGCATTTT. Translation: CASSLEKLSPQHF. This chain links TRBV11-2 with TRBJ1-5; unclear D gene. The CDR3 consists of 13 residues. V was trimmed by 0 bases and J by 10 bases, leaving 10 bases between them. CDR1 and CDR2 from the germline V gene are SGHAT and FQNNGV.